This TCR beta chain was sequenced in a study of control samples from healthy donors and cancer patients (dated by TCRdb to about 2020). Libraries were built with the immunoSEQ multiplex PCR assay. Drawn from immuneACCESS, this table holds only the in-frame rearrangements with V and J called that TCRdb kept. Clones are partly lost; checked studies trace under half to an unresolved V gene and leave the rest unexplained. A total of 25,000 to 30,000 clones appear in this sample, around nine tenths of them only once. Around 3.6% of the sample goes to the ten largest clones. Of note for this clone: The antigen this receptor binds is unknown. The sample holds no much larger clone one base away, and base qualities are not on file.

The clonotype comes from a female donor with melanoma. Material: formalin-fixed, paraffin-embedded tissue.

The encoded CDR3 is CASSLWASRTEAFF. Read as DNA, the sequence is TGTGCCAGCAGTTTATGGGCCAGTCGGACTGAAGCTTTCTTT. The chain joins TRBV27 to TRBJ1-1; no D gene call is confident. The germline V gene (reference sequence) sets CDR1 to MNHEY and CDR2 to SMNVEV. Between the V and J ends, shortened by 1 base and 5 bases respectively, the junction contains 11 bases. Inclusive of the bounding cysteine and phenylalanine, the CDR3 is 14 residues long. The entry retains the CDR3 DNA only, 42 bases that are in frame from base 1.